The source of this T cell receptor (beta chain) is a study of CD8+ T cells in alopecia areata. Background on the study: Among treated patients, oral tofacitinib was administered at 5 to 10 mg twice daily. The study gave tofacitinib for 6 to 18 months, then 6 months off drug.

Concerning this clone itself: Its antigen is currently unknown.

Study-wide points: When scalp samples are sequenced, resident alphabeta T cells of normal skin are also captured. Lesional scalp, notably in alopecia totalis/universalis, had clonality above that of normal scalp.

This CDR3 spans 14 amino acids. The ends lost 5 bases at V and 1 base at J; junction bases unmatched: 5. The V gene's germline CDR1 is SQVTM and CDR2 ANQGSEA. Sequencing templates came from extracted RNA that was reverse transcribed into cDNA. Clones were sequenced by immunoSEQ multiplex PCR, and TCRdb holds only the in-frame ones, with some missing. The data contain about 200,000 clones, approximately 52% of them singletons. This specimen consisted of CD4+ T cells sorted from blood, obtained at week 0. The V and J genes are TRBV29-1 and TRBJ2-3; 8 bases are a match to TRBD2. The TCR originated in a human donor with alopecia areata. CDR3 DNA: TGCAGCGTTTCTGCGGGGGGACGCACAGATACGCAGTATTTT. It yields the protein CSVSAGGRTDTQYF.